This TCR beta chain was observed in a study of glioma-infiltrating T cells. At the level of the study: Low-grade gliomas were grade II; glioblastomas were grade IV at initial diagnosis.

Study outcomes and limitations: A blood CDR3 motif signature was depleted in highly divergent patients. Only very few CDR3 sequences appeared in both tissue and blood.

A word on this clonotype: The antigen remains undetermined.

Using RNA template, CDR3s of TCR alpha and beta were amplified with iRepertoire arm-PCR. For one-step reverse transcription and amplification, about 90-450 ng of tissue mRNA or PBMC total RNA was used. TCRdb re-called the multiplex PCR reads with MiXCR, one entry per CDR3 protein. The repertoire consists of more than 350,000 distinct CDR3 sequences, with 35% to 45% occurring once and the leading ten covering around 12%. The sequenced sample consisted of glioma tissue, nonneoplastic brain tissue, or PBMCs (not recorded which). The sequence came from a human donor with low-grade glioma or glioblastoma, undergoing nonglioma brain surgery, or in good health (not recorded which).

CDR3 residues: CASSGSGGGIQETQYF. The CDR3, as DNA: TGTGCCAGCAGCGGCTCGGGGGGCGGGATCCAAGAGACCCAGTACTTC. The chain employs TRBV28 and TRBJ2-5; perhaps TRBD2 as D (7 bases). Trimming took off 6 bases at V and 1 base at J, with 18 bases between the two ends. The CDR3 has 16 amino acids. CDR1 is MDHEN, CDR2 SYDVKM, per germline. The variable domain in full, with the rest retrieved from reference TRBV28 and TRBJ2-5, is DVKVTQSSRYLVKRTGEKVFLECVQDMDHENMFWYRQDPGLGLRLIYFSYDVKMKEKGDIPEGYSVSREKKERFSLILESASTNQTSMYLCASSGSGGGIQETQYFGPGTRLLVL.